A selection of T cell receptor beta chains follows, all from one sample in a study of T cells after yellow fever vaccination. MiXCR was run by TCRdb on the 5' RACE reads, yielding one entry per CDR3 protein. The sample consists of some 400,000 distinct CDR3 sequences, roughly a sixth of them appearing once. This material consisted of PBMCs, taken before the yellow fever booster vaccination. These receptors all come from a man younger than 35 who received the YFV17D yellow fever vaccine. Both conserved end residues are part of each CDR3. A D gene is named only where the DNA matches it firmly. Size is stated for part of the rows, as once, few or many counts, or as a class when the clone is expanded.

>TRBD2|.|TRBJ2-1|TRBV7-7
TGTGCCAGCAGCTCTGCGGGGGGACCCTACAATGAGCAGTTCTTC
CASSSAGGPYNEQFF
>.|few|TRBJ2-7|TRBV5-1
TGCGCCAGCAGCTTGGCAGGGATGAGCGAGCAGTACTTC
CASSLAGMSEQYF
>.|few|TRBJ2-2|TRBV5-6
TGTGCCAGCAGCCCTGGGACGCCCGGGGAGCTGTTTTTT
CASSPGTPGELFF
>.|.|TRBJ2-6|TRBV20-1
TGCAGTGCTAGCCGGGGGTTAACCTCTGGGGCCAACGTCCTGACTTTC
CSASRGLTSGANVLTF
>.|.|TRBJ1-5|TRBV5-1
TGCGCCAGCAGCTTGGTAGGGGCAGGCAATCAGCCCCAGCATTTT
CASSLVGAGNQPQHF
>.|few|TRBJ1-2|TRBV7-2
TGTGCCAGCAGCTTGCCAGGGTACTATGGCTACACCTTC
CASSLPGYYGYTF
>TRBD1|few|TRBJ1-5|TRBV5-1
TGCGCCAGCAGCTCCGGGACAGCGGGACAGCCCCAGCATTTT
CASSSGTAGQPQHF
>TRBD2|many|TRBJ2-1|TRBV4-3
TGCGCCAGCAGCCAAAGTAGCGGGGGGGCCGGTGAGCAGTTCTTC
CASSQSSGGAGEQFF
>.|few|TRBJ1-2|TRBV19
TGTGCCAGTAGTCCCATCGTGGACGGCAATTGGTATGGCTACACCTTC
CASSPIVDGNWYGYTF
>.|few|TRBJ2-1|TRBV4-3
TGCGCCAGCAGCCAAGTCATGGGGGCCGGTGTTAATGAGCAGTTCTTC
CASSQVMGAGVNEQFF
>.|.|TRBJ2-1|TRBV27
TGTGCCAGCGCAACCCCCCCTTTCTCCAATGAGCAGTTCTTC
CASATPPFSNEQFF
>.|few|TRBJ1-3|TRBV29-1
TGCAGCGTTGTGCTCAACTCTGGAAACACCATATATTTT
CSVVLNSGNTIYF
>.|.|TRBJ2-7|TRBV7-9
TGTGCCAGCAGCTTAATAGGGGCAGTTCCCACCTACGAGCAGTACTTC
CASSLIGAVPTYEQYF
>.|many|TRBJ1-1|TRBV14
TGTGCCAGCAGCCGGTTCACATACACTGAAGCTTTCTTT
CASSRFTYTEAFF
>.|.|TRBJ1-5|TRBV4-3
TGCGCCAGCAGCCAAGATCTCAGGGCCAATCAGCCCCAGCATTTT
CASSQDLRANQPQHF
>.|few|TRBJ2-7|TRBV18
TGTGCCAGCTCCCCGGGGCGCGACGAGCAGTACTTC
CASSPGRDEQYF
>TRBD2|.|TRBJ2-1|TRBV5-1
TGCGCCAGCAGCTTGGTCAGCGGGGGGGCACGTGGAGAGCAGTTCTTC
CASSLVSGGARGEQFF
>.|few|TRBJ1-1|TRBV7-3
TGTGCCAGCGCCCAGGGGCCGGTCACTGAAGCTTTCTTT
CASAQGPVTEAFF
>.|few|TRBJ2-6|TRBV2
TGTGCCAGCAGTGTGAGAGGATCTGGGGCCAACGTCCTGACTTTC
CASSVRGSGANVLTF
>TRBD1|few|TRBJ1-1|TRBV29-1
TGCAGCGTCCGGGAGGGGAGGGGGCACAACACTGAAGCTTTCTTT
CSVREGRGHNTEAFF
>.|few|TRBJ1-4|TRBV27
TGTGCCAGCAGTTTTGTGGGGAGGCAAAAACTGTTTTTT
CASSFVGRQKLFF
>.|.|TRBJ2-3|TRBV27
TGTGCCAGCAGTTTCGGTTCCCCGCTCTATGGTACGCAGTATTTT
CASSFGSPLYGTQYF
>TRBD1|few|TRBJ1-2|TRBV11-2
TGTGCCAGCAGCCCGATTACCGTTCCCAGGGGGAGCGGCTACACCTTC
CASSPITVPRGSGYTF
>.|.|TRBJ2-2|TRBV25-1
TGTGCCAGCAGTGAATCCGGGGAGCTGTCTTTT
CASSESGELSF
>TRBD2|few|TRBJ2-3|TRBV28
TGTGCCAGCAGTCCCGAATCTAGCGGGGGGACGCAGTATTTT
CASSPESSGGTQYF